A single sample is the source of the 25 T cell receptor beta chains below, sequenced in a study of tumor and adjacent non-tumor tissue in lung cancer. The library came from three nested PCR rounds adapted from ARM-PCR protocols. Each CDR3 protein gets one entry after TCRdb re-called the multiplex PCR reads with MiXCR. Among about 76,000 distinct CDR3 sequences listed, approximately 81% were seen once. This sample's RNA came from whole unsorted tissue. This non-tumor lung sample came from over 3 cm beyond the tumor edge. Sequencing was performed on distant non-tumor lung tissue. The receptors stem from a man aged 55 to 70 with non-small cell lung cancer.

Note on this clonotype: The conserved phenylalanine or tryptophan normally closing the CDR3 is absent here, so this likely arose from a read error. This rearrangement joins TRBV6-5 to TRBJ2-5; 9 positions match TRBD1. The CDR3 loop spans 15 amino acids. Trimming removed 2 bases from V and 4 bases from J; junction bases left unmatched: 5. The germline V gene has CDR1 MNHEY and CDR2 SVGAGI. This chain's CDR3 is CASSYGTGSGETQYL. CDR3 nucleotides: TGTGCCAGCAGTTACGGGACAGGGTCAGGAGAGACCCAGTACTTA.

There are a few counts of this clonotype. A much larger clone lies a single base off, so this may be a read error. The chain links TRBV12-3 or TRBV12-4 to TRBJ1-3; D is unclear. The CDR3 spans 14 residues. CDR3 residues: CSSSFGRSGNTIYF. The DNA of the CDR3 is TGTTCCAGCAGTTTTGGACGGTCTGGAAACACCATATATTTT.

Note on this clonotype: Given a much more abundant clone one base away, this may be a read error. The chain uses TRBV10-1 and TRBJ2-1; D possibly corresponds to TRBD2 (6 bases). The CDR3 runs 13 residues. The V gene lost 3 bases and the J gene lost 10 bases, with 13 bases spanning the gap. Germline CDR1 is WNHNN and CDR2 is SYGVQD (reference sequence). CDR3 protein: CASSDADYYEQFF. In DNA, the CDR3 is TGCGCCAGCAGTGATGCGGACTACTACGAGCAGTTCTTC.

The chain carries TRBV5-6 and TRBJ1-1, with D perhaps TRBD1 (5 bases). Germline values: CDR1 SGHDT, CDR2 YYEEEE. The CDR3 runs to 13 residues. The CDR3 nucleotides read TGTACCAACAGCTTGCTTCAGGGCAGTGGAGCTTTCTTT. Its translation is CTNSLLQGSGAFF.

About this clonotype: At one end, the junction sequence differs from germline, possibly due to a read error. The chain has TRBV12-3 or TRBV12-4 and TRBJ1-1; 9 bases are shared with TRBD1. This CDR3 is built from 15 residues. CDR3 sequence reads: CVSRDGRQGGIEALF. CDR3 nucleotides: TGTGTCAGCAGGGACGGGAGACAGGGGGGAATCGAAGCTCTCTTT.

Regarding this clonotype: Relative to the germline gene, one junction end is altered; a read error may explain this. The rearrangement links TRBV6-2 or TRBV6-3 to TRBJ2-7; TRBD2 matches at 11 bases. The CDR3 extends over 15 amino acids. Germline values: CDR1 MNHEY, CDR2 SVGEGT. DNA of the CDR3: TGTGCCAGCGGATCTAGCGGGGGGAGCTTCTATGAGCAATACTTC. Translation: CASGSSGGSFYEQYF.

A few counts support this clonotype. V and J are TRBV29-1 and TRBJ1-2; no clear D gene. V gave up 4 bases and J gave up 4 bases, with 10 bases separating them. There are 12 residues in the CDR3. Germline loops: CDR1 SQVTM, CDR2 ANQGSEA. CDR3 bases: TGCAGCGTTGTGGGGATCGGCTATGGCTACACCTTC. Translated, it gives CSVVGIGYGYTF.

Of note for this clonotype: The missing conserved phenylalanine or tryptophan at the end of this CDR3 makes a read error likely. The limits of the CDR3 on the DNA are not certain, so only TCRdb's listed CDR3 is given. The genes are TRBV28 and TRBJ1-2; the table's D gene call, TRBD1, was not cross checked with the DNA. Germline loops: CDR1 MDHEN, CDR2 SYDVKM. The CDR3 is made up of 13 amino acids, end residues included. Here the CDR3 reads CASSRTQDRAEIL.

Comment on this clonotype: The junction does not match germline at one end; this may be a read error. This sequence joins TRBV20-1 and TRBJ2-1; D is perhaps TRBD1 or TRBD2 (5 bases each). Germline V gives CDR1 DFQATT, CDR2 SNEGSKA (reference sequence). The CDR3 is 14 residues long. CDR3 loop: CSHNGALNCNERFF. The CDR3 nucleotides are TGCAGCCACAACGGGGCCCTGAACTGCAATGAGCGGTTCTTC.

Concerning this clonotype: A junction end diverges from the germline sequence, so it may reflect a read error. The V call is TRBV2, the J call TRBJ2-7, with D maybe TRBD1 (5 bases). The CDR3 is 14 amino acids. The germline V gene encodes CDR1 SNHLY and CDR2 FYNNEI. DNA of the CDR3: TGTACCAGCAGTGAAGAAGCAGGGCCCTACGAGCAGTACTTC. It specifies CTSSEEAGPYEQYF.

The chain carries TRBV28 and TRBJ1-1, with TRBD1 matching over 11 bases. Unmatched junction bases numbered 12, after V lost 8 bases and J lost 1 base. Germline CDR1 is MDHEN and CDR2 is SYDVKM. This CDR3 has 17 amino acids. This CDR3 reads CASAPGQGDVRNTEAFF. Written as DNA, the CDR3 is TGTGCCAGCGCCCCGGGACAGGGGGACGTTCGGAACACTGAAGCTTTCTTT.

This clonotype was found a few times. At one boundary the junction diverges from the germline segment, which might be a read error. This chain connects TRBV11-2 to TRBJ1-6; a possible D gene is TRBD1 (6 bases). The CDR3 contains 15 residues. Germline lookup yields CDR1 SGHAT and CDR2 FQNNGV. This chain's CDR3 is CASSLGGDNISPLHF. The CDR3 DNA reads TGTGCCAGCAGTTTAGGTGGGGACAATATTTCACCCCTCCACTTT.

A remark on this clonotype: This clone may be a read error of a much larger clone one base away. The chain recombines TRBV6-2 or TRBV6-3 with TRBJ1-5, with a possible D match to TRBD1 (6 bases). Germline V gene lookup returns CDR1 MNHEY and CDR2 SVGEGT. V lost 7 bases and J lost 5, with 15 bases in between. The CDR3 is 14 amino acids. The CDR3 here is CASTKGGSHQPQHF. CDR3 bases: TGTGCCAGCACCAAAGGGGGATCGCATCAGCCCCAGCATTTT.

About this clonotype itself: One junction end does not reproduce the germline sequence, and a read error may be involved. The CDR3 loop reads CVSASTGEETQYF. The CDR3, as DNA: TGTGTCAGCGCCTCTACGGGGGAAGAGACCCAGTACTTC. The chain has TRBV11-2 and TRBJ2-5; tentatively, D is TRBD2 (6 bases). The CDR3 loop spans 13 amino acids. Germline values: CDR1 SGHAT, CDR2 FQNNGV. The variable domain in full, completed from reference TRBV11-2 and TRBJ2-5, reads EAGVAQSPRYKIIEKRQSVAFWCNPISGHATLYWYQQILGQGPKLLIQFQNNGVVDDSQLPKDRFSAERLKGVDSTLKIQPAKLEDSAVYLCVSASTGEETQYFGPGTRLLVL.

This clonotype was seen only a few times. One end of the junction does not line up with germline, which may come from a read error. This chain uses TRBV11-2 with TRBJ2-5; a possible D gene is TRBD1 (5 bases). This CDR3 has 14 residues. The V gene's germline CDR1 is SGHAT and CDR2 FQNNGV. Written as DNA, the CDR3 is TGTGTCAGCAGTTCCGGACATGTTCTGGAGACCCAGTACTTC. This gives the protein CVSSSGHVLETQYF.

Points on this clonotype: Germline is not matched at one junction end, which may reflect a read error. The CDR3 reads CASSFSQGNTETFF. CDR3 DNA sequence: TGTGCCAGCAGCTTCAGTCAAGGGAACACTGAAACTTTCTTT. The V gene is TRBV11-2, the J gene TRBJ1-1; D ambiguous. From germline, CDR1 is SGHAT and CDR2 FQNNGV. The CDR3 is 14 amino acids.

Regarding this clonotype: The junction does not match germline at one end; this may be a read error. This chain connects TRBV6-5 to TRBJ2-3; D unclear. The CDR3 is 12 amino acids. Germline V gene data show CDR1 as MNHEY and CDR2 as SVGAGI. CDR3 in DNA: TGTGCCAGCAAGGCAGGCACAGATATGCAGTATTTT. This gives the protein CASKAGTDMQYF.

In the case of this clonotype: Lacking the conserved final phenylalanine or tryptophan, this CDR3 likely reflects a read error. The rearrangement uses TRBV6-5 and TRBJ2-6; tentative D call: TRBD2 (5 bases). CDR3 length: 17 residues. Germline loops: CDR1 MNHEY, CDR2 SVGAGI. Trimming cost V 6 bases and J 0 bases, with 15 bases left between them. CDR3 DNA sequence: TGTGCCAGCAGCCTAGTGGGAGTCAGCTCTGGGGCCAACGTCCTGACTATC. Translated, it gives CASSLVGVSSGANVLTI.

Note on this clonotype: A much larger clone differs by one base, so this may be a read error. CDR3 amino acids: CSTPQGPGQPQHF. Here the CDR3 DNA reads TGCAGTACCCCTCAGGGGCCCGGACAGCCCCAGCATTTT. The gene calls are TRBV20-1 and TRBJ1-5; tentative D call: TRBD1 (6 bases). Per the germline V gene, CDR1 is DFQATT and CDR2 is SNEGSKA (reference sequence). Trimming cost V 8 bases and J 7 bases, with 18 bases left between them. CDR3 size: 13 residues.

This clonotype was detected only once. The junction differs from germline at one of its ends, possibly a read error. The chain has TRBV20-1 and TRBJ2-7; D is perhaps TRBD2 (5 bases). The CDR3 covers 11 residues. Germline V gene lookup returns CDR1 DFQATT and CDR2 SNEGSKA (reference sequence). The CDR3 region has the DNA TGCAGAGCTAGGGAGCTATACGAGCAGTACTTC. It translates to CRARELYEQYF.

About this clonotype itself: This CDR3 fails to terminate in the conserved phenylalanine or tryptophan, so it likely reflects a read error. The J gene is TRBJ2-1, the V gene TRBV11-1; 12 positions match TRBD2. CDR1 and CDR2 (germline): SGHAT, FQDESV (reference sequence). The length of the CDR3 is 17 residues. The trim removed 2 bases at V and 5 bases at J, leaving 7 bases unmatched. This CDR3 is CASSLSRLAGVNNEQFI. In DNA form, the CDR3 reads TGTGCCAGCAGCTTATCTCGACTAGCGGGAGTCAACAATGAGCAGTTCATC.

This clonotype appeared many times. The chain combines TRBV20-1 with TRBJ2-7; TRBD2 matches 7 bases. The CDR3 is 14 residues long. Germline CDR1 is DFQATT and CDR2 is SNEGSKA (reference sequence). Trimming took 5 bases from V and 0 from J; bases not matched to a gene: 7. The CDR3 DNA follows: TGCAGTGCTTTCCTAGCGGCAAGCTCCTACGAGCAGTACTTC. It specifies CSAFLAASSYEQYF.

The table lists this clonotype with many counts. The chain combines TRBV29-1 with TRBJ1-2, with 7 bases that match TRBD1. V shed 4 bases, J shed 10 bases, and the junction held 6 bases outside the gene matches. This CDR3 has 11 amino acids. The germline gives CDR1 SQVTM, CDR2 ANQGSEA. The CDR3 sequence is CSVGQGGDYTF. CDR3 sequence (DNA): TGCAGCGTTGGACAGGGCGGGGACTACACCTTC.

CDR3 loop: CASSTGLAGSTDTQYF. CDR3 sequence (DNA): TGCGCCAGCAGCACGGGACTAGCGGGTAGCACAGATACGCAGTATTTT. This rearrangement joins TRBV5-1 to TRBJ2-3; 12 bases match TRBD2. Per germline, CDR1 SGHRS and CDR2 YFSETQ. This CDR3 spans 16 amino acids. With 4 bases clipped from V and 0 bases from J, the junction kept 3 bases outside the gene matches.

Remarks on this clonotype: This CDR3 fails to terminate in the conserved phenylalanine or tryptophan, so it likely reflects a read error. The rearrangement links TRBV4-2 to TRBJ1-2; D gene unclear. Germline CDR1 LGHNA, CDR2 YNFKEQ. Deletions cut 1 base from V and 6 bases from J, with 12 bases between. The CDR3 runs 14 residues. CDR3 region: CASSQAQPTDGYTL. The CDR3 nucleotides read TGTGCCAGCAGCCAAGCGCAACCGACCGATGGCTACACCCTC.